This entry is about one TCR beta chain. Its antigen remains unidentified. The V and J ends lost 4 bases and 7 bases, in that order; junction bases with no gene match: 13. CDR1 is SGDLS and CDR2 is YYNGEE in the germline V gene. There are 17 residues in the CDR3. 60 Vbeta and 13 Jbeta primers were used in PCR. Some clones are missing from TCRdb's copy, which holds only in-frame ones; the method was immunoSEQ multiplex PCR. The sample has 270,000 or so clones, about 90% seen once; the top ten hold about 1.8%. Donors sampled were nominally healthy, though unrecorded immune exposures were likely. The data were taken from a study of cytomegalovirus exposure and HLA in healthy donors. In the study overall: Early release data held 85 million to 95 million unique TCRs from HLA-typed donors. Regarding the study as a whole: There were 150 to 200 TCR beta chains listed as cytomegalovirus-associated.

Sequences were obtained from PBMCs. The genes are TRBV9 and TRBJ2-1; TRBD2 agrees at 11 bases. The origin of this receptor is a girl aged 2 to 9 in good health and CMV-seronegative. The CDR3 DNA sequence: TGTGCCAGCAGCATCATACCTATAGCGGGGGGGCCTAATGAGCAGTTCTTC. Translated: CASSIIPIAGGPNEQFF.